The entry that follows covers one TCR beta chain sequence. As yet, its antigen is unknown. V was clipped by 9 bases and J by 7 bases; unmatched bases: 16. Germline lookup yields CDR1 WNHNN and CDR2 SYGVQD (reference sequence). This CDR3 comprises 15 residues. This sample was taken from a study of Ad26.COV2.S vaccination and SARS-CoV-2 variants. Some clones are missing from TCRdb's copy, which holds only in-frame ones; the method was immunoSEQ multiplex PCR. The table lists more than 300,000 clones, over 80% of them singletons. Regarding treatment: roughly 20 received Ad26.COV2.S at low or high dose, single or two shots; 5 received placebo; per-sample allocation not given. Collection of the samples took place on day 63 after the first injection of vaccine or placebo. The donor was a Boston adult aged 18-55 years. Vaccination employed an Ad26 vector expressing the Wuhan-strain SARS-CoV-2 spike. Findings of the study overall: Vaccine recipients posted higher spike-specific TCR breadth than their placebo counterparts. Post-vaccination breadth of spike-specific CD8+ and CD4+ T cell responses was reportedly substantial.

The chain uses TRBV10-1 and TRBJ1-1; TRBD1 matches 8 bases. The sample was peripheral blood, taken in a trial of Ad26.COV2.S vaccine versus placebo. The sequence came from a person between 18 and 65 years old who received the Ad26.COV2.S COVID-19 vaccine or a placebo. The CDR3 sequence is CARRQGSVTYCEAFF. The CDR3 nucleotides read TGCGCCAGGAGACAGGGGAGCGTCACGTATTGTGAAGCTTTCTTT.